The 10 T cell receptor beta chains below all came from one sample that was sequenced in a study of T cells in Graves' hyperthyroidism and ophthalmopathy. Template material for amplifying TCR beta CDR3 regions consisted of RNA transcripts. TCR CDR3 regions were first amplified by RT-PCR with HTBI primers. In TCRdb, the multiplex PCR reads were re-called with MiXCR into one record per CDR3 protein. The table has over 300,000 distinct CDR3 sequences, 11% to 15% seen once; the top ten hold approximately 10%. Sequenced input: blood. The receptor set was obtained from a woman aged 55-69 years with Graves' hyperthyroidism.

Note on this clonotype: This may be a read error: a much more frequent sequence differs by one nucleotide. This chain links TRBV3-1 with TRBJ2-1; TRBD2 matches at 10 bases. CDR1 is LGHDT, CDR2 YNNKEL, per germline (reference sequence). This CDR3 is built from 17 residues. The CDR3 DNA sequence: TGTGCCAGCAGCCCCGGACTAGCGGTTATCATATACAATGAGCGGTTCTTC. Its translation: CASSPGLAVIIYNERFF.

This clonotype was found a few times. The gene calls are TRBV7-2 and TRBJ2-5, with a weak D call TRBD1 (8 bases). In germline, CDR1 is SGHTA, CDR2 FQGNSA. V lost 2 bases and J 2 bases, leaving 18 bases between the germline ends. This CDR3 is built from 17 residues. The CDR3: CASSLRRGDRWQETQYF. DNA of the CDR3: TGTGCCAGCAGCTTAAGACGGGGGGACAGGTGGCAAGAGACCCAGTACTTC. The variable domain in full, completed from reference TRBV7-2 and TRBJ2-5, reads GAGVSQSPSNKVTEKGKDVELRCDPISGHTALYWYRQSLGQGLEFLIYFQGNSAPDKSGLPSDRFSAERTGGSVSTLTIQRTQQEDSAVYLCASSLRRGDRWQETQYFGPGTRLLVL.

The V gene is TRBV28, the J gene TRBJ2-3; 13 bases line up with TRBD2. V lost 5 bases, J lost 4 bases, and 9 bases stayed unmatched. There are 17 residues in the CDR3. CDR1 and CDR2 from the germline V gene are MDHEN and SYDVKM. The CDR3 DNA reads as TGTGCCAGCAGTCTACTGACTAGCGGGAGGAGACCAGATACGCAGTATTTT. Translating it yields CASSLLTSGRRPDTQYF.

The chain employs TRBV9 and TRBJ2-1, with D possibly matching TRBD2 (5 bases). In germline, CDR1 is SGDLS, CDR2 YYNGEE. V was cut by 0 bases and J by 2 bases, with 9 bases left in between. CDR3 length equals 15 residues. CDR3 nucleotides: TGTGCCAGCAGCGTAGCGGGGAGACCCTACAATGAGCAGTTCTTC. It codes for CASSVAGRPYNEQFF.

The chain links TRBV28 to TRBJ1-5; D unclear. V lost 6 bases and J 7 bases, leaving 13 bases between the germline ends. This CDR3 has 13 amino acids. Per germline, CDR1 MDHEN and CDR2 SYDVKM. CDR3 in amino acids: CASSSELVQPQHF. The CDR3 nucleotides read TGTGCCAGCAGCTCTGAACTTGTCCAGCCCCAGCATTTT.

This chain links TRBV5-1 with TRBJ2-2; D may be TRBD1 (7 bases). The CDR3 loop spans 16 amino acids. Between the trimmed V and J ends, which lost 2 bases and 5 bases, there was a span of 16 bases. In germline, CDR1 is SGHRS, CDR2 YFSETQ. For the CDR3, the DNA is TGCGCCAGCAGCTTCAGAGCGGCAGGGGGGACCGGGGAGCTGTTTTTT. Translated: CASSFRAAGGTGELFF.

There are many counts of this clonotype. This chain links TRBV6-1 with TRBJ2-1; D tentatively fits TRBD1 or TRBD2 (6 bases each). Trimming shortened V by 3 bases and J by 3 bases, and 9 bases separated the two germline ends. Germline CDR1 is MNHNS and CDR2 is SASEGT. The CDR3 extends over 14 amino acids. CDR3 DNA sequence: TGTGCCAGCAGTGAGGGGGGCGGCTACAATGAGCAGTTCTTC. Protein sequence: CASSEGGGYNEQFF.

There are many counts of this clonotype. This chain links TRBV18 with TRBJ1-1, with unresolved D. Trimming cost V 2 bases and J 7 bases, with 8 bases left between them. From germline, CDR1 is KGHSH and CDR2 LQKENI. This CDR3 has 12 amino acids. The CDR3 loop is CASSPLEGEAFF. CDR3 bases: TGTGCCAGCTCACCATTGGAGGGTGAAGCTTTCTTT.

This sequence joins TRBV5-1 and TRBJ1-2; D may be TRBD1 (6 bases). V lost 0 bases and J 3 bases, leaving 15 bases between the germline ends. The CDR3 is made up of 16 amino acids. Germline V lookup: CDR1 SGHRS, CDR2 YFSETQ. CDR3 coding DNA: TGCGCCAGCAGCTTGGGGCGCACAGGGATGGACTATGGCTACACCTTC. Its translation: CASSLGRTGMDYGYTF.

This clonotype was detected a few times. This may stem from a read error, because a much larger clone lies one nucleotide away. This chain joins TRBV18 and TRBJ2-3; D remains unclear. The ends were cut back, 8 bases at V and 6 bases at J, with 12 bases in the middle. Germline V gene sequence: CDR1 KGHSH, CDR2 LQKENI. This CDR3 is built from 12 residues. The CDR3 reads CASPPLADTQYF. Written as DNA, the CDR3 is TGTGCCAGCCCTCCCCTGGCGGATACGCAGTATTTT.